These 2 T cell receptor beta chains share one sample of origin, sequenced in a study of control samples from healthy donors and cancer patients. Produced via immunoSEQ multiplex PCR; TCRdb's table is partial and in-frame only. The sample lists some 100,000 clones, roughly 91% occurring once. Sequenced: blood. All receptors come from a man under 40 in good health.

The V call is TRBV7-2, the J call TRBJ2-1; TRBD2 is a possible D gene (5 bases). V was clipped by 0 bases and J by 5 bases, with 11 bases between them. The CDR3 runs 15 residues. Per the germline V gene, CDR1 is SGHTA and CDR2 is FQGNSA. The CDR3 nucleotides read TGTGCCAGCAGCTTAGCCGGCCTAGCCCACAATGAGCAGTTCTTC. It yields the protein CASSLAGLAHNEQFF.

The table lists this clone with a count of one. V usage is TRBV14 and J usage is TRBJ1-6, with D maybe TRBD1 (6 bases). Germline V lookup: CDR1 SGHDN, CDR2 FVKESK. The CDR3 length is 17 residues. Trimming left V 4 bases short and J 4 bases short, with 17 bases between. CDR3 sequence reads: CASSRRGGDTYNSPLHF. CDR3 in DNA: TGTGCCAGCAGCCGTAGAGGAGGGGACACGTATAATTCACCCCTCCACTTT.